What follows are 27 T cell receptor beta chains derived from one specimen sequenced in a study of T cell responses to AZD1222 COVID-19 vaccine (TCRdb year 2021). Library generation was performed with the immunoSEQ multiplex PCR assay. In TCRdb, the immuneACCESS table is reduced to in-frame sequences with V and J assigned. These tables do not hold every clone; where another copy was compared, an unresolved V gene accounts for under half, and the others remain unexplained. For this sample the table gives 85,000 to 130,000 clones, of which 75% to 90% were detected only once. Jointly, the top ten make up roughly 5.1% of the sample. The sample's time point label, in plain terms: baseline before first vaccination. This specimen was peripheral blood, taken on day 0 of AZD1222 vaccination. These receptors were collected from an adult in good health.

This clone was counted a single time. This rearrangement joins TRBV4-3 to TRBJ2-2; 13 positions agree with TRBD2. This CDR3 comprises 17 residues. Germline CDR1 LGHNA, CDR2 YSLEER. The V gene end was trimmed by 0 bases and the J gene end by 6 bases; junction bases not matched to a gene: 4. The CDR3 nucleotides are TGCGCCAGCAGCCAAGATCTGGGACTAGCGGGATCCGGGGAGCTGTTTTTT. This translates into CASSQDLGLAGSGELFF.

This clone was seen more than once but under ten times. The CDR3 is CASSLGSSYSNQPQHF. The CDR3 DNA reads TGTGCCAGCAGCCTAGGATCATCGTATAGCAATCAGCCCCAGCATTTT. This chain connects TRBV7-2 to TRBJ1-5; the D is unclear. CDR1 and CDR2 from the germline V gene are SGHTA and FQGNSA. The V gene lost 5 bases and the J gene lost 0 bases, with 14 bases spanning the gap. The CDR3 contains 16 residues.

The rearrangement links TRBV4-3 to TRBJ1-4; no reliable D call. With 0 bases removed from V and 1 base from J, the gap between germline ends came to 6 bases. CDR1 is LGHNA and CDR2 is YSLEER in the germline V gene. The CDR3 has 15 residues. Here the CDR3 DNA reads TGCGCCAGCAGCCAAGATGGCAGAACTAATGAAAAACTGTTTTTT. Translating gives CASSQDGRTNEKLFF.

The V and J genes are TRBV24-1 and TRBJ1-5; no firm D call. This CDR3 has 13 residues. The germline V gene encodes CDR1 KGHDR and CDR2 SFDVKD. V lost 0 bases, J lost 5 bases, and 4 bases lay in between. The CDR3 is CATSDLSDQPQHF. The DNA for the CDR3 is TGTGCCACCAGTGATTTGTCGGATCAGCCCCAGCATTTT.

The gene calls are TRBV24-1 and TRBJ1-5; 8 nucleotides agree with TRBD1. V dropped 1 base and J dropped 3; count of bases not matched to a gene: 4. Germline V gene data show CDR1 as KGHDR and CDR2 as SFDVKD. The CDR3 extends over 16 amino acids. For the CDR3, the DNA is TGTGCCACCAGTGATTTACACAGGGGGGACAATCAGCCCCAGCATTTT. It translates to CATSDLHRGDNQPQHF.

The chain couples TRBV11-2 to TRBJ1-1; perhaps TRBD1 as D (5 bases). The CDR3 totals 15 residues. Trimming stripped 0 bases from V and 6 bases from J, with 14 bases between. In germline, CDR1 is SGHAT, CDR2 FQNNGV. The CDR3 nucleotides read TGTGCCAGCAGCTTAGACCCAGGGCCAGTATCTGAAGCTTTCTTT. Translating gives CASSLDPGPVSEAFF.

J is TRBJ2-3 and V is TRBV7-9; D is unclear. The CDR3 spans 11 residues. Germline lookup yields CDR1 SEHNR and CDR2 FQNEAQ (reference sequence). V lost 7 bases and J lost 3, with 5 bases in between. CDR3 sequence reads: CASTHTDTQYF. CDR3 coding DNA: TGTGCCAGCACCCATACAGATACGCAGTATTTT.

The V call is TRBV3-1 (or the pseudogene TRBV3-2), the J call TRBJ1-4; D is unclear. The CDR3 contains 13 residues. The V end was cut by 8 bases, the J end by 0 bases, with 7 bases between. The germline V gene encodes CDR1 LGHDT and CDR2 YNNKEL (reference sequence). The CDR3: CASAASTNEKLFF. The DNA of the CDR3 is TGTGCCAGCGCCGCATCAACTAATGAAAAACTGTTTTTT.

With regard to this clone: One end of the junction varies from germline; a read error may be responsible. CDR3 DNA: TGTGCTAGCAGCTTAGGGACAGGGAGGGAGACCCAGTACTTC. Residues: CASSLGTGRETQYF. V usage is TRBV7-7 and J usage is TRBJ2-5; 9 bases match TRBD1. The CDR3 runs 14 residues. Germline lookup yields CDR1 SSHAT and CDR2 FNYEAQ (reference sequence).

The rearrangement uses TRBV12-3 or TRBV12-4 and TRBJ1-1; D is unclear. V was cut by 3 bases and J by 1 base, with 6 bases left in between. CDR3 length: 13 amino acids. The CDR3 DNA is TGTGCCAGCAGTTTTGGGGAGAACACTGAAGCTTTCTTT. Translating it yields CASSFGENTEAFF.

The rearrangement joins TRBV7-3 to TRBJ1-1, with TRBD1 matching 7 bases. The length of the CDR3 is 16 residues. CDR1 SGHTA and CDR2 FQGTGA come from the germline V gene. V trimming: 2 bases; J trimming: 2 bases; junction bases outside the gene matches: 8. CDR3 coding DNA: TGTGCCAGCAGCTTAGACCCGGGACAGACAAACACTGAAGCTTTCTTT. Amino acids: CASSLDPGQTNTEAFF.

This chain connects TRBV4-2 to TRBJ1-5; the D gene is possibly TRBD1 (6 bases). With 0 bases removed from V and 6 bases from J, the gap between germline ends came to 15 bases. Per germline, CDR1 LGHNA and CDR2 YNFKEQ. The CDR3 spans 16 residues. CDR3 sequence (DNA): TGTGCCAGCAGCCAAGAAGGTGCGGGGGCAGGTCAGCCCCAGCATTTT. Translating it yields CASSQEGAGAGQPQHF.

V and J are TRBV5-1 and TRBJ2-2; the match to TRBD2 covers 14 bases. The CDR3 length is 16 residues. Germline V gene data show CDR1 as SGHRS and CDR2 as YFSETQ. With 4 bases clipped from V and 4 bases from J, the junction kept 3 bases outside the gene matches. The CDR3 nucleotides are TGCGCCAGCAGCAACGGACTAGCGGGAGGCACCGGGGAGCTGTTTTTT. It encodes CASSNGLAGGTGELFF.

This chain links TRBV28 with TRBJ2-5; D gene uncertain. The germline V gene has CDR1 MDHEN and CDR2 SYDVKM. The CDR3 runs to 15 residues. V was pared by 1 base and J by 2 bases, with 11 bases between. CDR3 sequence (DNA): TGTGCCAGCAGTTTATTAGGATTGGGTCAAGAGACCCAGTACTTC. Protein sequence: CASSLLGLGQETQYF.

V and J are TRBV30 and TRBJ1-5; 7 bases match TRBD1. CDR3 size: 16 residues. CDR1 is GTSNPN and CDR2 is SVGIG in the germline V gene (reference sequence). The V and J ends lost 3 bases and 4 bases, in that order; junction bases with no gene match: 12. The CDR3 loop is CAWRTTGAGGNQPQHF. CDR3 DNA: TGTGCCTGGAGAACTACCGGGGCAGGGGGAAATCAGCCCCAGCATTTT.

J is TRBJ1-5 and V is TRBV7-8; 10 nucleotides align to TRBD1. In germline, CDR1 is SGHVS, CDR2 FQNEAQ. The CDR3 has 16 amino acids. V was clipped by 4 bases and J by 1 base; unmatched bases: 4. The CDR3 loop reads CASSSRQGASNQPQHF. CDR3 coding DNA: TGTGCCAGCAGCTCACGACAGGGGGCAAGCAATCAGCCCCAGCATTTT.

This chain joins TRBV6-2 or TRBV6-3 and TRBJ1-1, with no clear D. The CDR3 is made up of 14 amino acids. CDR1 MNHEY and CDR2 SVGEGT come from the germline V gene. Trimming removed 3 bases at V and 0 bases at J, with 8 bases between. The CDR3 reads CASSYRQMNTEAFF. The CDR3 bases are TGTGCCAGCAGTTATCGGCAGATGAACACTGAAGCTTTCTTT.

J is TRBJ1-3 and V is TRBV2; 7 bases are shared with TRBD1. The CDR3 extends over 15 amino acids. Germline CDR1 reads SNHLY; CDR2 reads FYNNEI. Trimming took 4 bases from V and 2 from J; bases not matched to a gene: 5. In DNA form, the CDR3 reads TGTGCCAGCAGTGTTGTCGGGACAGCTGGAAACACCATATATTTT. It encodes CASSVVGTAGNTIYF.

CDR3 nucleotides: TGTGCCACCAGCAGAGTTTCGGGCTTTGGGGAGACCCAGTACTTC. Encoded protein: CATSRVSGFGETQYF. The chain joins TRBV15 to TRBJ2-5; D not resolved. Germline V gene sequence: CDR1 LNHNV, CDR2 YYDKDF (reference sequence). V was trimmed by 1 base and J by 5 bases, leaving 14 bases between them. The CDR3 has 15 residues. Filled out from reference TRBV15 and TRBJ2-5, the complete variable domain reads DAMVIQNPRYQVTQFGKPVTLSCSQTLNHNVMYWYQQKSSQAPKLLFHYYDKDFNNEADTPDNFQSRRPNTSFCFLDIRSPGLGDTAMYLCATSRVSGFGETQYFGPGTRLLVL.

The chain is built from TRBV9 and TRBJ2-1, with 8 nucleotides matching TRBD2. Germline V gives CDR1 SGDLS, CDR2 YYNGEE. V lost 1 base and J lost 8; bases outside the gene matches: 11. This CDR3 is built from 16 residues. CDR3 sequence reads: CASSVSSVREVDEQFF. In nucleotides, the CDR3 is TGTGCCAGCAGCGTAAGTTCGGTGCGGGAGGTAGATGAGCAGTTCTTC.

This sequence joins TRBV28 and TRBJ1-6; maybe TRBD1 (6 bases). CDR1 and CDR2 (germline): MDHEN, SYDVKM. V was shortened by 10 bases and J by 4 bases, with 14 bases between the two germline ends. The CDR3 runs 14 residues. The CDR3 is CATRGLSYNSPLHF. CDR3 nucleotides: TGTGCCACTCGGGGGCTCTCGTATAATTCACCCCTCCACTTT. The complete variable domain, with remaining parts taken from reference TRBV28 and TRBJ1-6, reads DVKVTQSSRYLVKRTGEKVFLECVQDMDHENMFWYRQDPGLGLRLIYFSYDVKMKEKGDIPEGYSVSREKKERFSLILESASTNQTSMYLCATRGLSYNSPLHFGNGTRLTVT.

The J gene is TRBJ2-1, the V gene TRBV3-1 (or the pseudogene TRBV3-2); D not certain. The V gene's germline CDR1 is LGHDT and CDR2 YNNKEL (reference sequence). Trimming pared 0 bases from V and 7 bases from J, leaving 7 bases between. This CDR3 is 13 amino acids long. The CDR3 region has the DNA TGTGCCAGCAGCCAAGAATACTATAATGAGCAGTTCTTC. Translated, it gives CASSQEYYNEQFF.

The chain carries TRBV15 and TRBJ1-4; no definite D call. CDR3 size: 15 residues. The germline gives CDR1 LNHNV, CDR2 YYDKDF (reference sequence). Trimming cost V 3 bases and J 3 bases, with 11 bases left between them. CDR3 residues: CATSSDLASNEKLFF. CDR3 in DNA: TGTGCCACCAGCAGTGACCTTGCGTCTAATGAAAAACTGTTTTTT.

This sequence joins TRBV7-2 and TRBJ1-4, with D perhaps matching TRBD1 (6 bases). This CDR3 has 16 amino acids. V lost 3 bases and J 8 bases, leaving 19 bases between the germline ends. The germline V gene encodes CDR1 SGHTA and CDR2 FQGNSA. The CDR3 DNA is TGTGCCAGCAGCTTCCAGTCCCCAGGGCAGGGGGAAAAACTGTTTTTT. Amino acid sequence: CASSFQSPGQGEKLFF.

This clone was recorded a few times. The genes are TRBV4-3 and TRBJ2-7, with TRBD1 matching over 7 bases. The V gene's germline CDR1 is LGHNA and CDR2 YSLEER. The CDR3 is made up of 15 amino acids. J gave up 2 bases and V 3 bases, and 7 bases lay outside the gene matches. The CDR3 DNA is TGCGCCAGCAGCCAGCAACGGACAGGAACCTACGAGCAGTACTTC. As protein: CASSQQRTGTYEQYF.

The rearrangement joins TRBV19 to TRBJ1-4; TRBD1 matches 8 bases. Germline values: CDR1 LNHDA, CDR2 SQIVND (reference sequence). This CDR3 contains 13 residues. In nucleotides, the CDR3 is TGTGCGACTACTCGGACAGGGTATGAAAAACTGTTTTTT. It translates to CATTRTGYEKLFF. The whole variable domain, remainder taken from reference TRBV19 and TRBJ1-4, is DGGITQSPKYLFRKEGQNVTLSCEQNLNHDAMYWYRQDPGQGLRLIYYSQIVNDFQKGDIAEGYSVSREKKESFPLTVTSAQKNPTAFYLCATTRTGYEKLFFGSGTQLSVL.

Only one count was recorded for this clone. The CDR3 nucleotides read TGTGCCAGCAGCTTTCCTAACTATGGCTACACCTTC. Encoded protein: CASSFPNYGYTF. The rearrangement uses TRBV5-6 and TRBJ1-2; D ambiguous. The V gene lost 2 bases and the J gene lost 0 bases, with 2 bases spanning the gap. Germline V gene sequence: CDR1 SGHDT, CDR2 YYEEEE. The CDR3 sequence is 12 residues long.